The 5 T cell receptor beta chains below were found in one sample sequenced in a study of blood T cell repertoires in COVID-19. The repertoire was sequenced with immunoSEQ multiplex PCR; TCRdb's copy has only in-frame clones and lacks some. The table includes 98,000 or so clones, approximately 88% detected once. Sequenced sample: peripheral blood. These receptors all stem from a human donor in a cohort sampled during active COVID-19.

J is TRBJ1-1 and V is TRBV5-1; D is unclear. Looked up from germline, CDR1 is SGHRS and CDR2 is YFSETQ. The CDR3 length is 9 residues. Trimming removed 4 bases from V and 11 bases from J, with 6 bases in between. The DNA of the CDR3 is TGCGCCAGCAGCCGGACTGCTTTCTTT. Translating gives CASSRTAFF.

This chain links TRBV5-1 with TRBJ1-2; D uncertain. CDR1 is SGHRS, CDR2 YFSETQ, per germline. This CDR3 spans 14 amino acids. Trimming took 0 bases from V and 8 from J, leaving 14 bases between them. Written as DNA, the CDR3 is TGCGCCAGCAGCTTGGGGGCAGCTGTACACGGCTACACCTTC. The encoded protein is CASSLGAAVHGYTF.

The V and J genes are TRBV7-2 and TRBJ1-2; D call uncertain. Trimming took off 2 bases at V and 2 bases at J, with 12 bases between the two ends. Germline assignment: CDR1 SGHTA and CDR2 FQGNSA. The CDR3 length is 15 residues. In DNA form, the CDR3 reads TGTGCCAGCAGCTTATCTACCGCGGGGAACTATGGCTACACCTTC. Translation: CASSLSTAGNYGYTF.

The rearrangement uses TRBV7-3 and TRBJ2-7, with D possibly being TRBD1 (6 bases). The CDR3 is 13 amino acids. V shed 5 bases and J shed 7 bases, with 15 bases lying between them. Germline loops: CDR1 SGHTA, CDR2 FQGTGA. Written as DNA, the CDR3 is TGTGCCAGCAGCCTGGACAGCCTCGGGGAGCAGTACTTC. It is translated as CASSLDSLGEQYF.

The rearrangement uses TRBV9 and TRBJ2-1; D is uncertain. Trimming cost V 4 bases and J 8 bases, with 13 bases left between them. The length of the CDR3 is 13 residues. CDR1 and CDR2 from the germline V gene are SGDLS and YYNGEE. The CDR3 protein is CASSNRHADEQFF. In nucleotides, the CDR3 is TGTGCCAGCAGCAACCGACATGCTGATGAGCAGTTCTTC.